The rows below give T cell receptor beta chains drawn from one sample of a study of T cells in Graves' hyperthyroidism and ophthalmopathy. MiXCR, run by TCRdb on the multiplex PCR reads, gives a single entry per CDR3 protein. The sample holds fewer than 400,000 distinct CDR3 sequences, roughly 15% seen once. Sequencing was done on a sample of blood. These receptors were obtained from a man aged 25-45 years with Graves' hyperthyroidism. CDR3s include the opening cysteine and the closing phenylalanine or tryptophan. The D gene is left open where the match is weak. The size field is filled for only some rows; it gives once, few, many or a size class.

V gene,CDR3 length,clone size,D gene,J gene,CDR3 DNA,CDR3 protein
TRBV4-1,16,few,-,TRBJ1-5,TGCGCCAGCAGCCAAGAGGGGCCAGGAAGGGATCAGCCCCAGCATTTT,CASSQEGPGRDQPQHF
TRBV5-1,15,many,TRBD2,TRBJ2-1,TGCGCCAGCAGCTTGGGCGGGAGGGCCGCAAATGAGCAGTTCTTC,CASSLGGRAANEQFF
TRBV11-3,13,many,-,TRBJ2-5,TGTGCCAGCAGCGTTAGGACTGAAGAGACCCAGTACTTC,CASSVRTEETQYF
TRBV3-1,14,many,-,TRBJ1-1,TGTGCCAGCAGCCAAGCCTCTGGGTCCACTGAAGCTTTCTTT,CASSQASGSTEAFF
TRBV30,14,few,-,TRBJ1-2,TGTGCCTGGAGTCAAGGTCTGGGGAAGAATGGCTACACCTTC,CAWSQGLGKNGYTF
TRBV6-1,15,few,TRBD1,TRBJ1-2,TGTGCCAGCAGCTATACAGGGGGTGCAGAGTATGGCTACACCTTC,CASSYTGGAEYGYTF
TRBV11-2,12,many,-,TRBJ1-1,TGTGCCAGCAGCCCATCCGGGATTGAAGCTTTCTTT,CASSPSGIEAFF
TRBV25-1,13,-,-,TRBJ2-3,TGTGCCAGCACCCCGGAGTGGTCGGATACGCAGTATTTT,CASTPEWSDTQYF
TRBV24-1,18,few,-,TRBJ1-5,TGTGCCACCAGTGATTCCGGGCCGGGTAAATATAGCAATCAGCCCCAGCATTTT,CATSDSGPGKYSNQPQHF
TRBV29-1,16,many,-,TRBJ2-7,TGCAGCGTATCGTTGGGTCCGCAGGGGAGCTCCTACGAGCAGTACTTC,CSVSLGPQGSSYEQYF
TRBV20-1,14,many,-,TRBJ1-1,TGCAGTGCTCGAAGGCGTTTAAGAGGGACTGAAGCTTTCTTT,CSARRRLRGTEAFF
TRBV7-2,15,-,-,TRBJ2-2,TGTGCCAGCAGCTTAGTTGCAGGGATATCGGGGGAGCTGTTTTTT,CASSLVAGISGELFF
TRBV7-3,14,-,-,TRBJ2-1,TGTGCCAGTGCGGTTGTGGGGTCCTACAATGAGCAGTTCTTC,CASAVVGSYNEQFF
TRBV24-1,14,-,-,TRBJ2-5,TGTGCCACCAGTGATTTTAACACGGAAGAGACCCAGTACTTC,CATSDFNTEETQYF
TRBV28,20,few,TRBD2,TRBJ2-3,TGTGCCAGCAGCTCCGCTAGCGGGAGGGCGGGGATTCATTTCTCAGATACGCAGTATTTT,CASSSASGRAGIHFSDTQYF
TRBV10-1,14,many,TRBD1,TRBJ1-1,TGCGCCAGCAGTGAGATCAGGGGGGGCACTGAAGCTTTCTTT,CASSEIRGGTEAFF
TRBV6-5,13,few,TRBD1,TRBJ1-2,TGTGCCAGCAGTTACTCGACAGGGTTGGGCTACACCTTC,CASSYSTGLGYTF
TRBV13,16,-,TRBD2,TRBJ2-3,TGTGCCAGCAGCTTAACGGGGAGCGGGAGTGGAGATACGCAGTATTTT,CASSLTGSGSGDTQYF
TRBV2,15,many,-,TRBJ2-1,TGTGCCAGCATTCCCGGGCGGAGTGGGAACAATGAGCAGTTCTTC,CASIPGRSGNNEQFF
TRBV12-3/TRBV12-4,16,-,-,TRBJ2-7,TGTGCCAGCAGTTTACTGAGTTTCGGCACCTCCTACGAGCAGTACTTC,CASSLLSFGTSYEQYF
TRBV28,14,many,-,TRBJ2-7,TGTGCCAGCAACCGAGGAGGGTACTCCTACGAGCAGTACTTC,CASNRGGYSYEQYF
TRBV20-1,14,many,TRBD1,TRBJ1-2,TGCAGTGCTAGATCCGGACAGGGGCAGGGGGGCTACACCTTC,CSARSGQGQGGYTF
TRBV10-3,18,many,TRBD2,TRBJ2-1,TGTGCCATCAGTGAAAGACTAGCGGGAGCCTCTTCCTCCAATGAGCAGTTCTTC,CAISERLAGASSSNEQFF
TRBV12-3/TRBV12-4,15,many,TRBD1,TRBJ1-1,TGTGCCAGCAGTTTAATTACAGGGGGGAACACTGAAGCTTTCTTT,CASSLITGGNTEAFF
TRBV4-2,17,few,-,TRBJ2-1,TGTGCCAGCAGCCAAGCCTCACTAAGGCCGGGCTACAATGAGCAGTTCTTC,CASSQASLRPGYNEQFF
TRBV5-1,15,few,-,TRBJ2-3,TGCGCCAGCAGCCAAGACAGCCTCCTCACAGATACGCAGTATTTT,CASSQDSLLTDTQYF
TRBV27,14,few,-,TRBJ2-2,TGTGCCAGCAACCGACTAGCGAACACCGGGGAGCTGTTTTTT,CASNRLANTGELFF
TRBV10-3,13,few,-,TRBJ2-7,TGTGCCATCAGCCGCGGGTCTCCCTACGAGCAGTACTTC,CAISRGSPYEQYF
TRBV20-1,13,few,-,TRBJ1-2,TGCAGTGCTAGAGAGGAGGGCAACTATGGCTACACCTTC,CSAREEGNYGYTF
TRBV5-1,16,-,TRBD2,TRBJ2-2,TGCGCCAGCAGCCTCAGGGCTAGCGGCAACACCGGGGAGCTGTTTTTT,CASSLRASGNTGELFF
TRBV30,11,many,-,TRBJ1-1,TGTGCCTGGAGTGAGGTCACTGAAGCTTTCTTT,CAWSEVTEAFF
TRBV18,15,many,-,TRBJ1-1,TGTGCCAGCTCACCCTTACTGGACGTCAACACTGAAGCTTTCTTT,CASSPLLDVNTEAFF
TRBV12-3/TRBV12-4,15,many,-,TRBJ2-7,TGTGCCAGCAGTGACATCGTCCCCCAAACCTACGAGCAGTACTTC,CASSDIVPQTYEQYF
TRBV30,13,many,TRBD1,TRBJ1-5,TGTGCCTGGAGTGGGGGGGACAGTCAGCCCCAGCATTTT,CAWSGGDSQPQHF
TRBV3-1,16,-,-,TRBJ2-1,TGTGCCAGCAGCCAAGAGGCAGGAGGGGTGTACAATGAGCAGTTCTTC,CASSQEAGGVYNEQFF
TRBV6-1,13,-,-,TRBJ2-7,TGTGCCAGCAGTGATGGGGCCTCCTACGAGCAGTACTTC,CASSDGASYEQYF
TRBV11-2,13,many,-,TRBJ2-1,TGTGCCAGCAGCTTAGCCAGGGTTGGTGAGCAGTTCTTC,CASSLARVGEQFF
TRBV6-1,18,few,TRBD1,TRBJ1-6,TGTGCCACCCAAAAACAGGGGGCAAAAATCTCCTATAATTCACCCCTCCACTTT,CATQKQGAKISYNSPLHF
TRBV12-3/TRBV12-4,13,many,-,TRBJ2-7,TGTGCCAGCAGTTGGTCGACAGTGAGGGAGCAGTACTTC,CASSWSTVREQYF
TRBV29-1,15,-,-,TRBJ1-2,TGCAGCGTTGTCCCCGGGGGGATGGAGGACTATGGCTACACCTTC,CSVVPGGMEDYGYTF
TRBV6-1,15,many,TRBD2,TRBJ2-7,TGTGCCAGCAGCCCCTCTAGCGGGGACCCCTACGAGCAGTACTTC,CASSPSSGDPYEQYF
TRBV27,13,-,-,TRBJ1-6,TGTGCCAGCAGACAGGACCCATATTCACCCCTCCACTTT,CASRQDPYSPLHF
TRBV7-9,14,many,-,TRBJ2-7,TGTGCCAGCACCAGACCCGGGGCTCCCTACGAGCAGTACTTC,CASTRPGAPYEQYF
TRBV18,16,many,TRBD2,TRBJ2-5,TGTGCCAGCTCACCAGGATTTCGACTAGCGGAAGAGACCCAGTACTTC,CASSPGFRLAEETQYF
TRBV12-3/TRBV12-4,15,few,TRBD1,TRBJ2-3,TGTGCCAGCAGTTCCACAGGGGGAGGCACAGATACGCAGTATTTT,CASSSTGGGTDTQYF
TRBV5-1,14,many,-,TRBJ2-1,TGCGCCAGCAGCTTGGCCCTCCCCGACAATGAGCAGTTCTTC,CASSLALPDNEQFF
TRBV6-1,13,many,TRBD2,TRBJ2-1,TGTGCCAGCACCACTAGCGGGCACAATGAGCAGTTCTTC,CASTTSGHNEQFF
TRBV27,17,many,-,TRBJ2-1,TGTGCCAGCAGTTTTGTTTCGCGGGGAGGTCCCCACAATGAGCAGTTCTTC,CASSFVSRGGPHNEQFF
TRBV5-1,14,few,-,TRBJ2-1,TGCGCCAGCAGCTTGGTGGGAACTACCTATGAGCAGTTCTTC,CASSLVGTTYEQFF
TRBV12-5,15,many,TRBD1,TRBJ1-1,TGTGCTAGTGGTACCGGACAGGGTAGGATCGCTGAAGCTTTCTTT,CASGTGQGRIAEAFF
TRBV27,14,-,-,TRBJ2-7,TGTGCCAGCAGTTTTCACCCCCGGGGGAGCGAGCAGTACTTC,CASSFHPRGSEQYF
TRBV15,13,few,-,TRBJ1-2,TGTGCCACCAGCGGGGTGGGCGGAGATGGCTACACCTTC,CATSGVGGDGYTF
TRBV3-1,17,-,TRBD1,TRBJ1-1,TGTGCCAGCAGCCATGAGTCGGACAGGGGGCGGGTGATTGAAGCTTTCTTT,CASSHESDRGRVIEAFF
TRBV11-2,12,-,-,TRBJ2-4,TGTGCCAGCAGCTTGAACGGGAACATTCAGTACTTC,CASSLNGNIQYF
TRBV29-1,14,few,-,TRBJ2-3,TGCAGCTCCGCCCTCACTCGGGGCACAGATACGCAGTATTTT,CSSALTRGTDTQYF
TRBV2,14,many,-,TRBJ2-6,TGTGCCAGCAGTGCAGACTCTGGGGCCAACGTCCTGACTTTC,CASSADSGANVLTF
TRBV6-1,19,many,-,TRBJ2-3,TGTGCCAGCAGTGAAGGTGGTTATGGGGTTGTGGCTAGCACAGATACGCAGTATTTT,CASSEGGYGVVASTDTQYF
TRBV2,12,-,-,TRBJ2-3,TGTGCCAGCTTGTGGGAGACAGATACGCAGTATTTT,CASLWETDTQYF
TRBV30,12,-,-,TRBJ1-1,TGTGCCTGGGACGGCTGGAACACTGAAGCTTTCTTT,CAWDGWNTEAFF